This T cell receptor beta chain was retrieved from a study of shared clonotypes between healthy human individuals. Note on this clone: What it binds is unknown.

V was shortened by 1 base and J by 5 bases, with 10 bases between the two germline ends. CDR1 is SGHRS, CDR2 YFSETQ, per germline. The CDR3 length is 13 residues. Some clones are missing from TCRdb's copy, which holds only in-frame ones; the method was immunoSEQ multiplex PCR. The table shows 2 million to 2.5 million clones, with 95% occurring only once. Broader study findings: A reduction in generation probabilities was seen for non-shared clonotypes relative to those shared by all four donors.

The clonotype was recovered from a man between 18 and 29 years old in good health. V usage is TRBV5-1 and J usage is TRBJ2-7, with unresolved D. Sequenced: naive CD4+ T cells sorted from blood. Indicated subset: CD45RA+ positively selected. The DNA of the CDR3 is TGCGCCAGCAGCTTGTTTGACCGCAACGAGCAGTACTTC. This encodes CASSLFDRNEQYF.